This entry describes one T cell receptor beta chain. What it binds is not known. One junction end does not reproduce the germline sequence, and a read error may be involved. This sample also contains other DNA sequences that code for the same CDR3. Vbeta (60) and Jbeta (13) primers were used in the PCR. The method was immunoSEQ multiplex PCR; TCRdb's version includes in-frame clones alone and lacks a portion of them. The data show a few hundred thousand clones, more than 60% seen once. This record comes from a study of cytomegalovirus exposure and HLA in healthy donors. Overall study findings and caveats: Later analysis placed DRB1 highest and HLA-C lowest in TCR association rates, which differed by HLA locus.

Germline values: CDR1 KGHSH, CDR2 LQKENI. The CDR3 has 14 residues. The sample comprised PBMCs. The receptor comes from a woman younger than 45 in good health and CMV-seronegative. The rearrangement uses TRBV18 and TRBJ1-1; 9 positions match TRBD1. The CDR3 coding sequence is TGTGCCAGCTCGCCACAGGGGGCTGAGACTGAAGCTTTCTTT. Encoded protein: CASSPQGAETEAFF.